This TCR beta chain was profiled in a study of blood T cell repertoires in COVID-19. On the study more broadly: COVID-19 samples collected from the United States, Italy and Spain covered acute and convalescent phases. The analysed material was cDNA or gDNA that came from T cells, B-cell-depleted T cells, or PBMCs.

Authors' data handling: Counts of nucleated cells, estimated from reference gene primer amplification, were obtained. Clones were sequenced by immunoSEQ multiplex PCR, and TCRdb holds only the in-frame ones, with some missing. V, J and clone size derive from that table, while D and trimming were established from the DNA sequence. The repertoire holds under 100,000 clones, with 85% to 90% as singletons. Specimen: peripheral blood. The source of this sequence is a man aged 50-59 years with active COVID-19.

The DNA of the CDR3 is TGTGCCAGCAGCTTAGTTTCAGGGGCGTCCGGAAACATTCAGTACTTC. This encodes CASSLVSGASGNIQYF. The chain has TRBV7-2 and TRBJ2-4, with a weak D call TRBD1 (6 bases). The CDR3 has 16 residues. Germline V gene sequence: CDR1 SGHTA, CDR2 FQGNSA. V shed 1 base and J shed 6 bases, with 16 bases lying between them.